A selection of T cell receptor beta chains follows, all from one sample in a study of T cells in Graves' hyperthyroidism and ophthalmopathy. MiXCR, run by TCRdb on the multiplex PCR reads, gives a single entry per CDR3 protein. The sample holds fewer than 450,000 distinct CDR3 sequences, 13% to 15% seen once. Input material: blood. The receptors here all came from a woman aged 55-69 years with Graves' ophthalmopathy. Both conserved end residues are part of each CDR3. Fields, in order: V gene, J gene, D gene, CDR3 length, clone size, CDR3 protein, CDR3 DNA. A D gene is named only where the DNA matches it firmly. Clone size is not always given. Where it is, it says once, few, many or a class for expanded clones.

V: TRBV6-5
J: TRBJ1-4
D: NA
length: 14
size: few
CDR3: CASSYRSGGEKLFF
DNA: TGTGCCAGCAGTTACCGATCGGGAGGTGAAAAACTGTTTTTT

V: TRBV20-1
J: TRBJ2-1
D: TRBD2
length: 15
size: many
CDR3: CSARGGLAGSNEQFF
DNA: TGCAGTGCTAGAGGCGGACTAGCGGGAAGCAATGAGCAGTTCTTC

V: TRBV19
J: TRBJ2-7
D: NA
length: 12
size: NA
CDR3: CASSGQTTSQYF
DNA: TGTGCCAGTAGCGGACAGACTACGTCGCAGTACTTC

V: TRBV20-1
J: TRBJ1-6
D: TRBD1
length: 17
size: many
CDR3: CSARGGQGTLYNSPLHF
DNA: TGCAGTGCTAGAGGTGGACAGGGGACCCTTTATAATTCACCCCTCCACTTT

V: TRBV3-1
J: TRBJ2-2
D: NA
length: 16
size: NA
CDR3: CASSHRQVTNTGELFF
DNA: TGTGCCAGCAGCCACCGACAGGTCACGAACACCGGGGAGCTGTTTTTT

V: TRBV7-2
J: TRBJ2-3
D: TRBD2
length: 16
size: many
CDR3: CASSFALAGGSDTQYF
DNA: TGTGCCAGCAGCTTCGCGCTAGCGGGAGGCTCAGATACGCAGTATTTT

V: TRBV20-1
J: TRBJ2-5
D: TRBD2
length: 13
size: NA
CDR3: CSATGTSGETQYF
DNA: TGCAGTGCTACCGGGACTAGCGGGGAGACCCAGTACTTC

V: TRBV12-3/TRBV12-4
J: TRBJ2-2
D: TRBD1
length: 14
size: many
CDR3: CATKDRWGAGELFF
DNA: TGTGCCACCAAGGACAGGTGGGGCGCCGGGGAGCTGTTTTTT

V: TRBV19
J: TRBJ2-5
D: TRBD2
length: 15
size: NA
CDR3: CASSTRWEGKSTQYF
DNA: TGTGCCAGTAGTACCCGGTGGGAGGGAAAAAGTACCCAGTACTTC

V: TRBV5-1
J: TRBJ2-3
D: NA
length: 14
size: many
CDR3: CASSDGLHTDTQYF
DNA: TGCGCCAGCAGCGACGGGCTCCACACAGATACGCAGTATTTT

V: TRBV4-1
J: TRBJ2-5
D: TRBD2
length: 18
size: few
CDR3: CASSQTSQGSGRVETQYF
DNA: TGCGCCAGCAGCCAAACCTCACAGGGAAGCGGGAGGGTGGAGACCCAGTACTTC

V: TRBV4-1
J: TRBJ2-1
D: TRBD2
length: 14
size: few
CDR3: CASRKREGRDEQFF
DNA: TGCGCCAGCAGAAAGCGGGAGGGTCGAGATGAGCAGTTCTTC

V: TRBV28
J: TRBJ2-1
D: TRBD2
length: 13
size: few
CDR3: CASSFSTSGLRFF
DNA: TGTGCCAGCAGTTTCTCCACTAGCGGTCTGAGGTTCTTC

V: TRBV30
J: TRBJ1-2
D: NA
length: 14
size: NA
CDR3: CAWSVQGTLYGYTF
DNA: TGTGCCTGGAGTGTACAGGGTACGCTCTATGGCTACACCTTC

V: TRBV5-1
J: TRBJ2-7
D: NA
length: 16
size: NA
CDR3: CASSPRDSGYSYEQYF
DNA: TGCGCCAGCAGCCCCCGTGATAGCGGCTACTCCTACGAGCAGTACTTC

V: TRBV11-2
J: TRBJ2-7
D: TRBD1
length: 16
size: many
CDR3: CASSATGQGRGYEQYF
DNA: TGTGCCAGCAGCGCGACCGGACAGGGGAGAGGCTACGAGCAGTACTTC

V: TRBV6-5
J: TRBJ2-3
D: TRBD2
length: 16
size: few
CDR3: CASSYSGGRATDTQYF
DNA: TGTGCCAGCAGTTACTCCGGCGGGAGGGCCACAGATACGCAGTATTTT

V: TRBV20-1
J: TRBJ2-1
D: TRBD2
length: 14
size: few
CDR3: CSAARTSGYNEQFF
DNA: TGCAGTGCCGCCCGGACTAGCGGCTACAATGAGCAGTTCTTC

V: TRBV28
J: TRBJ2-7
D: TRBD2
length: 14
size: many
CDR3: CASEAGGHSYEQYF
DNA: TGTGCCAGCGAAGCGGGAGGCCACTCCTACGAGCAGTACTTC

V: TRBV13
J: TRBJ1-5
D: NA
length: 14
size: NA
CDR3: CASSLGNNNQPQHF
DNA: TGTGCCAGCAGCTTAGGGAACAACAATCAGCCCCAGCATTTT

V: TRBV12-3/TRBV12-4
J: TRBJ1-5
D: NA
length: 16
size: many
CDR3: CASSPNYRAGNQPQHF
DNA: TGTGCCAGCAGTCCAAACTACAGGGCTGGCAATCAGCCCCAGCATTTT

V: TRBV7-9
J: TRBJ2-2
D: NA
length: 14
size: NA
CDR3: CASSLNGVAGELFF
DNA: TGTGCCAGCAGCCTTAACGGTGTGGCCGGGGAGCTGTTTTTT

V: TRBV11-2
J: TRBJ2-3
D: NA
length: 15
size: many
CDR3: CASSFGGVGTDTQYF
DNA: TGTGCCAGCAGCTTCGGCGGAGTAGGCACAGATACGCAGTATTTT

V: TRBV11-3
J: TRBJ2-2
D: TRBD2
length: 14
size: few
CDR3: CASAWSGGTGELFF
DNA: TGTGCCAGCGCCTGGTCGGGGGGAACCGGGGAGCTGTTTTTT

V: TRBV9
J: TRBJ2-1
D: NA
length: 13
size: many
CDR3: CASSVDTRDEQFF
DNA: TGTGCCAGCAGCGTAGATACCCGGGATGAGCAGTTCTTC

V: TRBV6-2/TRBV6-3
J: TRBJ1-4
D: TRBD1
length: 16
size: many
CDR3: CASRSYATGKGEKLFF
DNA: TGTGCCAGCAGGTCCTATGCGACAGGGAAGGGTGAAAAACTGTTTTTT

V: TRBV12-3/TRBV12-4
J: TRBJ2-7
D: NA
length: 14
size: medium-sized
CDR3: CASSLGGLLFEQYF
DNA: TGTGCCAGCAGTCTAGGCGGGCTACTCTTCGAGCAGTACTTC

V: TRBV12-3/TRBV12-4
J: TRBJ2-1
D: TRBD1
length: 15
size: once
CDR3: CASSLGTGGYNEQFF
DNA: TGTGCCAGCAGTCTTGGGACAGGGGGGTACAATGAGCAGTTCTTC

V: TRBV11-2
J: TRBJ2-7
D: NA
length: 14
size: many
CDR3: CASSPPGHPYEQYF
DNA: TGTGCCAGCAGCCCACCGGGACACCCCTACGAGCAGTACTTC

V: TRBV5-1
J: TRBJ2-7
D: TRBD1
length: 15
size: many
CDR3: CASSLDGQGAREQYF
DNA: TGCGCCAGCAGCTTGGATGGACAGGGGGCCCGAGAGCAGTACTTC

V: TRBV5-1
J: TRBJ2-1
D: NA
length: 13
size: many
CDR3: CASGAESYNEQFF
DNA: TGCGCCAGCGGGGCGGAGTCCTACAATGAGCAGTTCTTC

V: TRBV28
J: TRBJ2-5
D: TRBD2
length: 16
size: many
CDR3: CASSLAGGRLQETQYF
DNA: TGTGCCAGCAGTTTAGCTGGCGGGAGACTCCAAGAGACCCAGTACTTC

V: TRBV30
J: TRBJ1-1
D: NA
length: 14
size: many
CDR3: CAWSFGTVNTEAFF
DNA: TGTGCCTGGAGTTTCGGGACGGTAAACACTGAAGCTTTCTTT

V: TRBV19
J: TRBJ2-7
D: TRBD1
length: 14
size: NA
CDR3: CASSVGQGTHEQYF
DNA: TGTGCCAGTAGTGTGGGACAGGGAACCCACGAGCAGTACTTC

V: TRBV28
J: TRBJ2-2
D: NA
length: 17
size: NA
CDR3: CASSLFAGRQNTGELFF
DNA: TGTGCCAGCAGTTTATTTGCCGGGCGTCAGAACACCGGGGAGCTGTTTTTT

V: TRBV28
J: TRBJ2-2
D: TRBD2
length: 13
size: many
CDR3: CASLLAGAGELFF
DNA: TGTGCCAGCCTCCTAGCGGGAGCCGGGGAGCTGTTTTTT

V: TRBV20-1
J: TRBJ2-7
D: NA
length: 16
size: NA
CDR3: CSASSGDSQSSYEQYF
DNA: TGCAGTGCTAGCTCGGGGGACAGTCAAAGCTCCTACGAGCAGTACTTC

V: TRBV7-2
J: TRBJ2-2
D: NA
length: 15
size: many
CDR3: CASSFLLTRTGELFF
DNA: TGTGCCAGCAGCTTCCTACTGACTAGGACCGGGGAGCTGTTTTTT

V: TRBV6-1
J: TRBJ2-7
D: TRBD1
length: 16
size: many
CDR3: CASSFPDREDRYEQYF
DNA: TGTGCCAGCAGTTTCCCGGACAGGGAGGATCGCTACGAGCAGTACTTC

V: TRBV9
J: TRBJ2-3
D: NA
length: 15
size: NA
CDR3: CASSPRVGNTDTQYF
DNA: TGTGCCAGCAGCCCCCGCGTCGGGAACACAGATACGCAGTATTTT

V: TRBV28
J: TRBJ1-6
D: NA
length: 17
size: few
CDR3: CASSLKTAGSYNSPLHF
DNA: TGTGCCAGCAGTTTAAAAACCGCAGGCTCCTATAATTCACCCCTCCACTTT

V: TRBV29-1
J: TRBJ2-2
D: NA
length: 14
size: few
CDR3: CSVEDGRDTGELFF
DNA: TGCAGCGTTGAAGATGGACGGGACACCGGGGAGCTGTTTTTT

V: TRBV30
J: TRBJ2-7
D: NA
length: 10
size: NA
CDR3: CAGGRDEQYF
DNA: TGTGCCGGGGGAAGGGACGAGCAGTACTTC

V: TRBV20-1
J: TRBJ1-1
D: NA
length: 14
size: NA
CDR3: CSARPQGTFTEAFF
DNA: TGCAGTGCTAGACCGCAGGGTACCTTCACTGAAGCTTTCTTT

V: TRBV7-8
J: TRBJ2-1
D: TRBD1
length: 14
size: many
CDR3: CASSMSTGVNEQFF
DNA: TGTGCCAGCAGCATGTCGACAGGGGTGAATGAGCAGTTCTTC

V: TRBV13
J: TRBJ2-3
D: NA
length: 13
size: NA
CDR3: CASSLPAGDTQYF
DNA: TGTGCCAGCAGCTTACCAGCGGGAGATACGCAGTATTTT

V: TRBV4-2
J: TRBJ2-4
D: NA
length: 11
size: few
CDR3: CASSQDSIQYF
DNA: TGTGCCAGCAGCCAAGACTCCATTCAGTACTTC

V: TRBV7-2
J: TRBJ2-3
D: TRBD1
length: 16
size: NA
CDR3: CASSSPSGTGGDTQYF
DNA: TGTGCCAGCAGCTCCCCGTCGGGGACAGGAGGAGATACGCAGTATTTT

V: TRBV4-2
J: TRBJ1-6
D: NA
length: 17
size: few
CDR3: CASSQQEQSSYNSPLHF
DNA: TGTGCCAGCAGCCAACAAGAACAGAGCTCCTATAATTCACCCCTCCACTTT

V: TRBV20-1
J: TRBJ2-1
D: NA
length: 13
size: few
CDR3: CSARDLRGREQFF
DNA: TGCAGTGCTAGAGATCTACGAGGTCGTGAGCAGTTCTTC

V: TRBV9
J: TRBJ2-2
D: TRBD1
length: 19
size: NA
CDR3: CASSVTAGTGGAGTGELFF
DNA: TGTGCCAGCAGCGTAACCGCCGGGACAGGGGGCGCGGGCACCGGGGAGCTGTTTTTT

V: TRBV5-5
J: TRBJ2-3
D: NA
length: 16
size: few
CDR3: CAWNAGRDASTDTQYF
DNA: TGTGCCTGGAATGCAGGGCGGGACGCTAGCACAGATACGCAGTATTTT

V: TRBV20-1
J: TRBJ1-5
D: NA
length: 13
size: many
CDR3: CSAPPDGNQPQHF
DNA: TGCAGTGCTCCACCGGACGGCAATCAGCCCCAGCATTTT

V: TRBV12-3/TRBV12-4
J: TRBJ1-2
D: TRBD1
length: 13
size: many
CDR3: CASRGQGNYGYTF
DNA: TGTGCCAGCCGGGGACAGGGGAACTATGGCTACACCTTC